This passage covers 14 T cell receptor beta chains from one sample sequenced in a study of blood T cell repertoires in COVID-19. Data came from immunoSEQ multiplex PCR; TCRdb stores just in-frame clones and leaves some out. The sample records 50,000 to 65,000 clones, 80% to 90% being singletons. Sequenced input: peripheral blood. The receptors come from a human donor in a cohort sampled during active COVID-19.

The CDR3: CASSRSGQIYNEQFF. The CDR3 nucleotides are TGTGCCAGCAGCCGCTCAGGGCAGATCTACAATGAGCAGTTCTTC. The V gene is TRBV5-4, the J gene TRBJ2-1, with D possibly matching TRBD1 (5 bases). In germline, CDR1 is SGHNT, CDR2 YYREEE (reference sequence). The CDR3 has 15 residues. The ends were cut back, 4 bases at V and 3 bases at J, with 14 bases in the middle.

The V gene is TRBV7-2, the J gene TRBJ2-1, with D possibly matching TRBD2 (6 bases). Germline CDR1 and CDR2: SGHTA and FQGNSA. V gave up 3 bases and J gave up 1 base, with 7 bases separating them. The CDR3 covers 14 residues. The CDR3 DNA sequence: TGTGCCAGCAGCTTCGGAGGGTCCTACAATGAGCAGTTCTTC. Translation: CASSFGGSYNEQFF.

The chain recombines TRBV2 with TRBJ2-1; 7 bases line up with TRBD2. The V gene end was trimmed by 3 bases and the J gene end by 2 bases; junction bases not matched to a gene: 4. This CDR3 has 15 residues. The germline CDR1 and CDR2 sequences are SNHLY and FYNNEI. The CDR3 DNA reads TGTGCCAGCAGTGAGACCGGGACTACCTACAATGAGCAGTTCTTC. As protein: CASSETGTTYNEQFF.

The J gene is TRBJ2-3, the V gene TRBV13, with 8 bases aligning to TRBD2. This CDR3 comprises 17 residues. V lost 0 bases, J lost 7 bases, and 12 bases stayed unmatched. Per the germline V gene, CDR1 is PRHDT and CDR2 is FYEKMQ (reference sequence). CDR3 nucleotides: TGTGCCAGCAGCTTAGGCCCGGCGGGAGGCCGCATAAATACGCAGTATTTT. This sequence encodes CASSLGPAGGRINTQYF.

V gene TRBV5-1 combines with J gene TRBJ1-1; D might be TRBD1 (5 bases). The CDR3 loop spans 14 amino acids. Trimming shortened V by 2 bases and J by 1 base, and 9 bases separated the two germline ends. Germline values: CDR1 SGHRS, CDR2 YFSETQ. CDR3 bases: TGCGCCAGCAGCTTACGGGGGGAGAACACTGAAGCTTTCTTT. It translates to CASSLRGENTEAFF. The full variable domain, in which reference TRBV5-1 and TRBJ1-1 provide the parts outside the CDR3, is KAGVTQTPRYLIKTRGQQVTLSCSPISGHRSVSWYQQTPGQGLQFLFEYFSETQRNKGNFPGRFSGRQFSNSRSEMNVSTLELGDSALYLCASSLRGENTEAFFGQGTRLTVV.

This clone came up a few times. The gene calls are TRBV4-1 and TRBJ1-1, with 8 bases aligning to TRBD1. The J segment lost 6 bases and the V segment lost 1 base, leaving 7 bases of the junction unmatched. This CDR3 contains 15 residues. CDR1 is MGHRA and CDR2 is YSYEKL in the germline V gene. CDR3 amino acids: CASSQVDRDSSEAFF. In DNA, the CDR3 is TGCGCCAGCAGCCAAGTGGACAGGGATTCGTCTGAAGCTTTCTTT.

The rearrangement joins TRBV5-1 to TRBJ2-1, with 10 bases aligning to TRBD2. With 6 bases clipped from V and 12 bases from J, the junction kept 15 bases outside the gene matches. The CDR3 length is 15 residues. Germline-derived CDR1 and CDR2 are SGHRS and YFSETQ. The CDR3 here is CASTPLGLAGASQFF. The CDR3 DNA sequence: TGCGCCAGCACTCCCCTCGGGCTAGCGGGGGCATCGCAGTTCTTC.

The V call is TRBV7-9, the J call TRBJ1-3; D unresolved. Deletions cut 5 bases from V and 0 bases from J, with 14 bases between. The CDR3 spans 16 residues. The germline V gene encodes CDR1 SEHNR and CDR2 FQNEAQ (reference sequence). CDR3 DNA: TGTGCCAGCAGCCTGTACAGCGGAGGCTCTGGAAACACCATATATTTT. Its protein product is CASSLYSGGSGNTIYF. The variable domain in full, with the rest retrieved from reference TRBV7-9 and TRBJ1-3, is DTGVSQNPRHKITKRGQNVTFRCDPISEHNRLYWYRQTLGQGPEFLTYFQNEAQLEKSRLLSDRFSAERPKGSFSTLEIQRTEQGDSAMYLCASSLYSGGSGNTIYFGEGSWLTVV.

This rearrangement joins TRBV5-1 to TRBJ1-2; TRBD1 might be the D (6 bases). The CDR3 totals 14 residues. Between the trimmed V and J ends, which lost 2 bases and 4 bases, there was a span of 12 bases. Germline assignment: CDR1 SGHRS and CDR2 YFSETQ. The CDR3 spells CASSLQGNIYGYTF. The CDR3 DNA sequence: TGCGCCAGCAGCTTACAGGGAAACATCTATGGCTACACCTTC.

The J gene is TRBJ1-3, the V gene TRBV25-1, with unresolved D. Germline V gives CDR1 MGHDK, CDR2 SYGVNS. V lost 0 bases and J 4 bases, leaving 10 bases between the germline ends. The CDR3 contains 15 residues. CDR3 region: CASSEYRPTGNTIYF. In DNA, the CDR3 is TGTGCCAGCAGTGAATATAGACCGACAGGAAACACCATATATTTT.

A note on this clone: At one end the junction does not follow the germline gene, possibly because of a read error. This sequence joins TRBV7-7 and TRBJ2-3, with D possibly being TRBD2 (5 bases). The CDR3 spans 17 residues. CDR1 is SSHAT and CDR2 is FNYEAQ in the germline V gene (reference sequence). The CDR3 DNA sequence: TGTGCTAGCAGCTTAGAAGGAGGACGGGGTGGGTCAGATACGCAGTATTTT. This translates into CASSLEGGRGGSDTQYF.

The chain uses TRBV6-6 and TRBJ1-1; the D gene is possibly TRBD1 (6 bases). Trimming pared 4 bases from V and 1 base from J, leaving 7 bases between. This CDR3 is 13 amino acids long. Germline lookup yields CDR1 MNHNY and CDR2 SVGAGI (reference sequence). The CDR3 spells CASSLTGNTEAFF. The CDR3 bases are TGTGCCAGCAGTTTGACAGGGAACACTGAAGCTTTCTTT.

This clone was counted a single time. The chain carries TRBV4-2 and TRBJ1-6; the match to TRBD1 covers 11 bases. This CDR3 region has 17 residues. Germline CDR1 reads LGHNA; CDR2 reads YNFKEQ. The J segment lost 9 bases and the V segment lost 5 bases, leaving 12 bases of the junction unmatched. The DNA for the CDR3 is TGTGCCAGCAGCAACGAGATGGACAGGGGGCTGGGTTCACCCCTCCACTTT. Translating it yields CASSNEMDRGLGSPLHF.

The gene calls are TRBV27 and TRBJ2-1; 7 bases fit TRBD1. The V and J ends lost 3 bases and 0 bases, in that order; junction bases with no gene match: 5. Germline lookup yields CDR1 MNHEY and CDR2 SMNVEV (reference sequence). The CDR3 extends over 16 amino acids. The CDR3 here is CASSFRGQNSYNEQFF. The CDR3 DNA is TGTGCCAGCAGTTTCCGGGGACAGAACTCCTACAATGAGCAGTTCTTC.